This entry lists 27 T cell receptor beta chains sequenced from one sample in a study of shared clonotypes between healthy human individuals. The repertoire was sequenced with immunoSEQ multiplex PCR; TCRdb's copy has only in-frame clones and lacks some. The data show about 2,500,000 clones, with approximately 94% seen just once and 0.13% to 0.15% held by the top ten. Sequencing was carried out using naive CD4+ T cells sorted from blood. As to subset: CD45RA+ positively selected. The receptors were gathered from a man younger than 35 in good health.

The chain recombines TRBV29-1 with TRBJ2-1, with D perhaps TRBD2 (5 bases). This CDR3 comprises 14 residues. Germline CDR1 SQVTM, CDR2 ANQGSEA. Trimming removed 4 bases from V and 8 bases from J, with 18 bases in between. CDR3 loop: CSVGRLGALDEQFF. CDR3 in DNA: TGCAGCGTTGGCCGTCTGGGAGCTCTCGATGAGCAGTTCTTC.

The V and J genes are TRBV6-5 and TRBJ2-3; D gene ambiguous. Germline values: CDR1 MNHEY, CDR2 SVGAGI. Deletions cut 0 bases from V and 4 bases from J, with 8 bases between. The CDR3 consists of 14 residues. The CDR3 DNA reads TGTGCCAGCAGTTACTCGAGAATCGCAGATACGCAGTATTTT. This encodes CASSYSRIADTQYF.

In its sample, this clone was seen once. This chain joins TRBV12-5 and TRBJ1-5; tentatively, D is TRBD1 (5 bases). The CDR3 consists of 15 residues. The V end was cut by 4 bases, the J end by 3 bases, with 13 bases between. CDR1 and CDR2 (germline): LGHNT, FRNRAP. In DNA, the CDR3 is TGTGCTAGTGGTTGGGGCGTAGGGCCCAATCAGCCCCAGCATTTT. Its translation is CASGWGVGPNQPQHF.

The chain links TRBV4-3 to TRBJ2-1; 16 bases are a match to TRBD2. The CDR3 totals 17 residues. The germline gives CDR1 LGHNA, CDR2 YSLEER. The trim removed 0 bases at V and 8 bases at J, leaving 4 bases unmatched. The CDR3 loop reads CASSQDGTSGRGHEQFF. The CDR3 region has the DNA TGCGCCAGCAGCCAAGATGGGACTAGCGGGAGGGGGCATGAGCAGTTCTTC.

The J gene is TRBJ1-3, the V gene TRBV9; D not resolved. This CDR3 is 17 amino acids long. CDR1 and CDR2 (germline): SGDLS, YYNGEE. The germline V and J ends were trimmed by 4 bases and 0 bases, with 17 bases remaining between them. Here the CDR3 DNA reads TGTGCCAGCAGCCCCAATCCCACTTCAAGCTCTGGAAACACCATATATTTT. Translating gives CASSPNPTSSSGNTIYF.

This chain joins TRBV10-3 and TRBJ2-3; the D is unclear. The CDR3 length is 14 residues. Germline CDR1 and CDR2: ENHRY and SYGVKD. V dropped 3 bases and J dropped 2 bases, with 9 bases sitting between them. CDR3 nucleotide sequence: TGTGCCATCAGTGAAGCTCTGTACACAGATACGCAGTATTTT. Translated, it gives CAISEALYTDTQYF.

On this clone itself: The identical CDR3 is also encoded by other nucleotide sequences in the sample. The rearrangement links TRBV6-5 to TRBJ2-2; possible D gene TRBD1, 6 bases. Germline assignment: CDR1 MNHEY and CDR2 SVGAGI. The CDR3 has 15 amino acids. V shed 0 bases and J shed 2 bases, with 7 bases lying between them. CDR3 protein: CASSYSGTNTGELFF. The CDR3, as DNA: TGTGCCAGCAGTTACTCGGGGACAAACACCGGGGAGCTGTTTTTT.

The V call is TRBV28, the J call TRBJ1-2; TRBD1 matches at 11 bases. Germline V lookup: CDR1 MDHEN, CDR2 SYDVKM. Trimming removed 2 bases from V and 8 bases from J; junction bases left unmatched: 4. CDR3 length equals 14 residues. CDR3 protein: CASSLRRTGGGYTF. DNA for the CDR3: TGTGCCAGCAGTTTAAGGAGGACAGGGGGCGGCTACACCTTC.

This clone was picked up one time. The V gene is TRBV29-1, the J gene TRBJ1-2, with D unclear. The V and J ends lost 7 bases and 2 bases respectively, with 8 bases between them. Germline values: CDR1 SQVTM, CDR2 ANQGSEA. The CDR3 contains 11 residues. The chain's CDR3 is CSGAENYGYTF. The DNA of the CDR3 is TGCAGCGGAGCAGAGAACTATGGCTACACCTTC.

The chain links TRBV7-2 to TRBJ1-5; D remains unclear. The CDR3 loop spans 15 amino acids. The V end lost 2 bases, the J end lost 5 bases, and 13 bases lay between the germline ends. Germline V gene data show CDR1 as SGHTA and CDR2 as FQGNSA. CDR3 in amino acids: CASSLRGGSDQPQHF. In DNA form, the CDR3 reads TGTGCCAGCAGCTTACGGGGAGGGAGCGATCAGCCCCAGCATTTT. The variable domain in full, with the rest retrieved from reference TRBV7-2 and TRBJ1-5, is GAGVSQSPSNKVTEKGKDVELRCDPISGHTALYWYRQSLGQGLEFLIYFQGNSAPDKSGLPSDRFSAERTGGSVSTLTIQRTQQEDSAVYLCASSLRGGSDQPQHFGDGTRLSIL.

The chain is built from TRBV10-3 and TRBJ2-5; D is unclear. Per germline, CDR1 ENHRY and CDR2 SYGVKD. CDR3 size: 14 residues. Between the trimmed V and J ends, which lost 8 bases and 3 bases, there was a span of 16 bases. CDR3 in amino acids: CAIGWAAAEETQYF. CDR3 DNA: TGTGCCATCGGGTGGGCGGCAGCAGAAGAGACCCAGTACTTC.

This sequence joins TRBV18 and TRBJ1-4; D is uncertain. CDR3 length equals 14 residues. Trimming left V 6 bases short and J 4 bases short, with 12 bases between. Germline V gene lookup returns CDR1 KGHSH and CDR2 LQKENI. The CDR3 coding sequence is TGTGCCAGCTCGTCGACAAGGAATAATGAAAAACTGTTTTTT. It translates to CASSSTRNNEKLFF.

The chain links TRBV25-1 to TRBJ1-2; D is perhaps TRBD1 (6 bases). The germline V gene has CDR1 MGHDK and CDR2 SYGVNS. This CDR3 has 13 residues. V lost 4 bases to trimming and J lost 2 bases, with 8 bases between them. The CDR3: CASSATGNYGYTF. The DNA of the CDR3 is TGTGCCAGCAGTGCAACAGGGAACTATGGCTACACCTTC.

The DNA for the CDR3 is TGCGCCAGCAGCCAAGATGAGGGGAGAATAGGCTATGGCTACACCTTC. Its translation: CASSQDEGRIGYGYTF. The chain links TRBV4-1 to TRBJ1-2; tentative D call: TRBD1 (5 bases). Germline assignment: CDR1 MGHRA and CDR2 YSYEKL. The CDR3 is 16 amino acids. The germline V and J ends were trimmed by 0 bases and 4 bases, with 15 bases remaining between them.

J is TRBJ2-7 and V is TRBV10-2; D not resolved. Trimming stripped 7 bases from V and 9 bases from J, with 13 bases between. There are 11 residues in the CDR3. Per the germline V gene, CDR1 is WSHSY and CDR2 is SAAADI. The CDR3 bases are TGCGCCAGCAACCGAGGAATCCGGCAGTACTTC. This gives the protein CASNRGIRQYF.

This clone appeared once. The genes are TRBV30 and TRBJ2-7, with TRBD2 as a possible D gene (5 bases). Between the trimmed V and J ends, which lost 3 bases and 6 bases, there was a span of 12 bases. CDR1 GTSNPN and CDR2 SVGIG come from the germline V gene (reference sequence). The CDR3 contains 12 residues. CDR3 loop: CAWSAGKGEQYF. CDR3 DNA: TGTGCCTGGAGCGCCGGGAAAGGCGAGCAGTACTTC.

This clone occurred a few times. This same CDR3 is encoded by further DNA sequences in the sample. J is TRBJ1-5 and V is TRBV19; TRBD1 might be the D (6 bases). The V end was cut by 11 bases, the J end by 2 bases, with 10 bases between. Germline lookup yields CDR1 LNHDA and CDR2 SQIVND (reference sequence). This CDR3 region has 12 residues. CDR3 amino acids: CASRTGNQPQHF. CDR3 in DNA: TGTGCCTCAAGGACAGGCAATCAGCCCCAGCATTTT.

The chain couples TRBV6-1 to TRBJ1-5; D is unclear. Germline V gene sequence: CDR1 MNHNS, CDR2 SASEGT. The CDR3 sequence is 13 residues long. V shed 2 bases and J shed 9 bases, with 11 bases lying between them. The CDR3 loop is CASSEQVKAPQHF. The CDR3 DNA reads TGTGCCAGCAGTGAACAGGTGAAGGCGCCCCAGCATTTT.

This chain connects TRBV19 to TRBJ1-4; D uncertain. The CDR3 length is 14 residues. V lost 6 bases and J lost 0, with 8 bases in between. Germline CDR1 is LNHDA and CDR2 is SQIVND (reference sequence). CDR3 loop: CASSPYATNEKLFF. The CDR3 DNA reads as TGTGCCAGTAGCCCATACGCAACTAATGAAAAACTGTTTTTT.

Worth noting for this clone: The same CDR3 is also encoded by other DNA sequences in this sample. The rearrangement links TRBV28 to TRBJ1-1; weak D call: TRBD1 (6 bases). Per the germline V gene, CDR1 is MDHEN and CDR2 is SYDVKM. V lost 2 bases and J lost 0, with 7 bases in between. The CDR3 loop spans 14 amino acids. CDR3 coding DNA: TGTGCCAGCAGTTTAGGGGGCCTGAACACTGAAGCTTTCTTT. Its protein product is CASSLGGLNTEAFF.

The chain couples TRBV10-3 to TRBJ2-7; 8 nucleotides align to TRBD2. The J segment lost 2 bases and the V segment lost 11 bases, leaving 5 bases of the junction unmatched. CDR1 is ENHRY, CDR2 SYGVKD, per germline. This CDR3 is 12 amino acids long. In DNA form, the CDR3 reads TGTGCCGTTAGCGGGAAACCCTACGAGCAGTACTTC. The encoded protein is CAVSGKPYEQYF.

V and J are TRBV5-1 and TRBJ2-7; TRBD1 matches 10 bases. The V segment lost 0 bases and the J segment 3 bases; nucleotides outside the gene matches: 9. The CDR3 is made up of 17 amino acids. Germline CDR1 SGHRS, CDR2 YFSETQ. CDR3 sequence reads: CASSLGWGQGKLYEQYF. CDR3 nucleotide sequence: TGCGCCAGCAGCTTGGGCTGGGGACAGGGGAAACTCTACGAGCAGTACTTC.

As DNA, the CDR3 is TGTGCCAGCAGCTTAACAGGGGGCACCCCTGATACGCAGTATTTT. Its protein is CASSLTGGTPDTQYF. J is TRBJ2-3 and V is TRBV7-9, with 9 bases identical to TRBD1. Trimming cost V 2 bases and J 6 bases; bases outside gene matches: 6. The CDR3 length is 15 residues. CDR1 SEHNR and CDR2 FQNEAQ come from the germline V gene (reference sequence).

Comment on this clone: Additional DNA sequences in this sample encode the identical CDR3. The V gene is TRBV7-9, the J gene TRBJ1-1; D perhaps matches TRBD1 (5 bases). The germline V and J ends were trimmed by 4 bases and 1 base, with 7 bases remaining between them. The CDR3 length is 13 residues. Per the germline V gene, CDR1 is SEHNR and CDR2 is FQNEAQ (reference sequence). The DNA for the CDR3 is TGTGCCAGCAGCTCGGACAAGAACACTGAAGCTTTCTTT. This encodes CASSSDKNTEAFF.

The chain joins TRBV12-5 to TRBJ2-3, with a possible D match to TRBD2 (7 bases). There are 16 residues in the CDR3. The germline V and J ends were trimmed by 5 bases and 3 bases, with 18 bases remaining between them. The germline V gene encodes CDR1 LGHNT and CDR2 FRNRAP. Written as DNA, the CDR3 is TGTGCTAGTGGTAGGGGGGGGACGGTAGAGACAGATACGCAGTATTTT. It encodes CASGRGGTVETDTQYF.

Comment on this clone: The same CDR3 is also encoded by other DNA sequences in this sample. The gene calls are TRBV2 and TRBJ2-5; no clear D. This CDR3 contains 10 residues. Deletions cut 8 bases from V and 5 bases from J, with 6 bases between. The germline CDR1 and CDR2 sequences are SNHLY and FYNNEI. The CDR3 spells CASGRETQYF. Here the CDR3 DNA reads TGTGCCAGCGGCCGGGAGACCCAGTACTTC.

The gene calls are TRBV30 and TRBJ1-1; the D gene is possibly TRBD1 (5 bases). Trimming cost V 3 bases and J 3 bases, with 14 bases left between them. The CDR3 has 14 residues. The germline gives CDR1 GTSNPN, CDR2 SVGIG (reference sequence). DNA of the CDR3: TGTGCCTGGAGCATAACCCTGGGGGACACTGAAGCTTTCTTT. This codes for CAWSITLGDTEAFF.